Below, 15 T cell receptor beta chains from the same sample are listed, as sequenced in a study of beta chain features in type 1 diabetes. Expressed TCRB transcripts were sequenced because the entire RNA isolate underwent reverse transcription. Assay used: immunoSEQ multiplex PCR; TCRdb lists only in-frame clones, some missing. The sample includes 150,000 to 200,000 clones, over 55% of them seen just once. General study results and limits: Among all four CD4+ subsets, Type 1 diabetes patients had TCRB CDR3s that were moderately but significantly shorter.

The antigens for these receptors are not known. Material for sequencing was naive CD4+ T cells from blood. These receptors were collected from a man in his thirties or forties with type 1 diabetes.

The chain couples TRBV6-5 to TRBJ2-3; D not resolved. Trimming left V 10 bases short and J 0 bases short, with 5 bases between. Per the germline V gene, CDR1 is MNHEY and CDR2 is SVGAGI. The CDR3 runs 11 residues. The CDR3 spells CAIASTDTQYF. The CDR3 nucleotides read TGTGCCATCGCTAGCACAGATACGCAGTATTTT.

The CDR3 nucleotides read TGTGCCAGCAGCGCAGGAACGGGACTAGCGGGAATCACAGATACGCAGTATTTT. It is translated as CASSAGTGLAGITDTQYF. The genes are TRBV9 and TRBJ2-3; TRBD2 aligns across 13 bases. J was trimmed by 2 bases and V by 3 bases; bases with no gene match: 9. The CDR3 sequence is 18 residues long. Per the germline V gene, CDR1 is SGDLS and CDR2 is YYNGEE.

The V call is TRBV9, the J call TRBJ2-7, with D hard to call. CDR1 and CDR2 (germline): SGDLS, YYNGEE. This CDR3 comprises 14 residues. V shed 0 bases and J shed 6 bases, with 13 bases lying between them. The CDR3 protein is CASSVARTSSEQYF. DNA of the CDR3: TGTGCCAGCAGCGTAGCCAGGACGAGCTCCGAGCAGTACTTC.

This clone showed up just a few times. The chain employs TRBV30 and TRBJ2-7; 12 positions match TRBD1. From germline, CDR1 is GTSNPN and CDR2 SVGIG (reference sequence). The CDR3 extends over 16 amino acids. J was trimmed by 3 bases and V by 1 base; bases with no gene match: 7. The CDR3 bases are TGTGCCTGGAGTGGACAGGGACAGGGGGCGCGCTACGAGCAGTACTTC. Its translation: CAWSGQGQGARYEQYF.

This clone was seen more than once but under ten times. J is TRBJ1-6 and V is TRBV9, with a possible D match to TRBD1 (5 bases). Trimming stripped 4 bases from V and 7 bases from J, with 18 bases between. The CDR3 totals 16 residues. CDR1 SGDLS and CDR2 YYNGEE come from the germline V gene. The CDR3 region is CASSTTGARTNSPLHF. The DNA of the CDR3 is TGTGCCAGCAGCACCACAGGAGCTAGGACGAATTCACCCCTCCACTTT.

The DNA for the CDR3 is TGTGCCAGCAGCTTAGAGGGCACAACCTATGGCTACACCTTC. Residues: CASSLEGTTYGYTF. This chain links TRBV7-2 with TRBJ1-2; D unresolved. V shed 1 base and J shed 4 bases, with 10 bases lying between them. Looked up from germline, CDR1 is SGHTA and CDR2 is FQGNSA. The CDR3 loop spans 14 amino acids.

The rearrangement joins TRBV2 to TRBJ1-5; perhaps TRBD1 as D (5 bases). The V end lost 3 bases, the J end lost 0 bases, and 9 bases lay between the germline ends. Germline V gene lookup returns CDR1 SNHLY and CDR2 FYNNEI. The CDR3 has 15 amino acids. CDR3 residues: CASSEIGTSNQPQHF. In DNA form, the CDR3 reads TGTGCCAGCAGTGAGATTGGGACTAGCAATCAGCCCCAGCATTTT. The full variable domain, with the rest looked up from reference TRBV2 and TRBJ1-5, is EPEVTQTPSHQVTQMGQEVILRCVPISNHLYFYWYRQILGQKVEFLVSFYNNEISEKSEIFDDQFSVERPDGSNFTLKIRSTKLEDSAMYFCASSEIGTSNQPQHFGDGTRLSIL.

This chain uses TRBV25-1 with TRBJ2-6; possible D gene TRBD1, 5 bases. Germline loops: CDR1 MGHDK, CDR2 SYGVNS. The CDR3 totals 15 residues. The V end lost 7 bases, the J end lost 0 bases, and 10 bases lay between the germline ends. Here the CDR3 reads CASTSTDSGANVLTF. CDR3 sequence (DNA): TGTGCCAGCACCTCGACAGACTCTGGGGCCAACGTCCTGACTTTC.

This clone occurred a few times. The rearrangement links TRBV30 to TRBJ2-3; D remains ambiguous. The germline V gene has CDR1 GTSNPN and CDR2 SVGIG (reference sequence). The V gene lost 1 base and the J gene lost 0 bases, with 11 bases spanning the gap. The CDR3 has 15 residues. The CDR3 loop is CAWSGSYSSTDTQYF. The CDR3 nucleotides are TGTGCCTGGAGTGGGAGCTACTCTAGCACAGATACGCAGTATTTT.

This clone has a handful of counts. The CDR3 region is CASSQETRGGQGEQFF. CDR3 bases: TGCGCCAGCAGCCAAGAAACGCGGGGGGGCCAGGGTGAGCAGTTCTTC. This chain joins TRBV4-3 and TRBJ2-1; 9 bases map to TRBD2. Trimming removed 0 bases from V and 9 bases from J; junction bases left unmatched: 9. This CDR3 has 16 residues. The germline gives CDR1 LGHNA, CDR2 YSLEER.

The V call is TRBV18, the J call TRBJ2-5; TRBD1 matches at 7 bases. J gave up 1 base and V 6 bases, and 5 bases lay outside the gene matches. The CDR3 spans 14 residues. Germline CDR1 is KGHSH and CDR2 is LQKENI. CDR3 amino acids: CASSQTGIQETQYF. Written as DNA, the CDR3 is TGTGCCAGCTCGCAGACAGGGATCCAAGAGACCCAGTACTTC.

The CDR3 region is CASSARDRPNTEAFF. CDR3 DNA: TGTGCCAGCTCAGCAAGGGACAGGCCGAACACTGAAGCTTTCTTT. The V and J genes are TRBV18 and TRBJ1-1; 8 nucleotides line up with TRBD1. After removal of 5 bases from V and 1 base from J, the junction contained 6 bases not matched to a gene. Per the germline V gene, CDR1 is KGHSH and CDR2 is LQKENI. The CDR3 has 15 amino acids. Looking up the rest from reference TRBV18 and TRBJ1-1 gives the full variable domain: NAGVMQNPRHLVRRRGQEARLRCSPMKGHSHVYWYRQLPEEGLKFMVYLQKENIIDESGMPKERFSAEFPKEGPSILRIQQVVRGDSAAYFCASSARDRPNTEAFFGQGTRLTVV.

This clone was recorded only once. This specimen includes other DNA sequences encoding the same CDR3. This chain joins TRBV7-2 and TRBJ2-5; no reliable D call. Germline values: CDR1 SGHTA, CDR2 FQGNSA. Trimming took off 3 bases at V and 5 bases at J, with 4 bases between the two ends. This CDR3 comprises 11 residues. As DNA, the CDR3 is TGTGCCAGCAGCTTCCGGGAGACCCAGTACTTC. Translated: CASSFRETQYF.

This rearrangement joins TRBV4-3 to TRBJ1-5; unclear D gene. The V end was cut by 0 bases, the J end by 4 bases, with 4 bases between. Looked up from germline, CDR1 is LGHNA and CDR2 is YSLEER. CDR3 length equals 13 residues. CDR3 region: CASSQDLNQPQHF. The CDR3 coding sequence is TGCGCCAGCAGCCAAGACTTAAATCAGCCCCAGCATTTT.

The chain recombines TRBV7-9 with TRBJ2-3; no clear D gene. The V end lost 5 bases, the J end lost 10 bases, and 19 bases lay between the germline ends. CDR3 size: 14 residues. Germline loops: CDR1 SEHNR, CDR2 FQNEAQ (reference sequence). In nucleotides, the CDR3 is TGTGCCAGCAGCGTTACGCTCCGACCTTCTTCGCAGTATTTT. Residues: CASSVTLRPSSQYF.